This entry lists 5 T cell receptor beta chains sequenced from one sample in a study of a mutant IDH1 vaccine in newly diagnosed glioma. Sequencing used immunoSEQ multiplex PCR; TCRdb keeps in-frame clones, though not all of them. The sample contains 60,000 to 75,000 clones, roughly 78% of which appear only once. Time point denoted: baseline, week 1 (first vaccination visit). The treatment was: pre-vaccination baseline after standard-of-care therapy. The sample here was PBMCs, taken from a glioma patient treated with radiotherapy, temozolomide or both. Receptor source: a man between 50 and 59 years old with glioma.

V gene TRBV5-1 combines with J gene TRBJ2-5; 8 nucleotides line up with TRBD1. V shed 2 bases and J 5 bases; nucleotides not matched to a gene: 8. Germline-derived CDR1 and CDR2 are SGHRS and YFSETQ. The CDR3 consists of 15 residues. The CDR3 coding sequence is TGCGCCAGCAGCTTACAGGCAGGGGGCGAGGAGACCCAGTACTTC. It is translated as CASSLQAGGEETQYF.

The rearrangement links TRBV13 to TRBJ2-1, with 7 bases that match TRBD2. CDR1 and CDR2 from the germline V gene are PRHDT and FYEKMQ (reference sequence). After removal of 5 bases from V and 4 bases from J, the junction contained 8 bases not matched to a gene. The CDR3 is 15 amino acids. CDR3 loop: CASSIGTGGYNEQFF. In DNA form, the CDR3 reads TGTGCCAGCAGCATTGGGACGGGGGGATACAATGAGCAGTTCTTC. Full variable domain (missing parts from reference TRBV13 and TRBJ2-1): AAGVIQSPRHLIKEKRETATLKCYPIPRHDTVYWYQQGPGQDPQFLISFYEKMQSDKGSIPDRFSAQQFSDYHSELNMSSLELGDSALYFCASSIGTGGYNEQFFGPGTRLTVL.

V and J are TRBV6-1 and TRBJ2-7; D may match TRBD1 or TRBD2 (6 bases each). The CDR3 length is 13 residues. Germline V lookup: CDR1 MNHNS, CDR2 SASEGT. V lost 6 bases, J lost 5 bases, and 14 bases lay in between. The CDR3 region has the DNA TGTGCCAGCAGGGGGTCCGGGGGCCACGAGCAGTACTTC. Translating gives CASRGSGGHEQYF.

The chain links TRBV4-3 to TRBJ2-7, with a weak D call TRBD2 (5 bases). The CDR3 covers 14 residues. Trimming stripped 1 base from V and 7 bases from J, with 14 bases between. The germline V gene has CDR1 LGHNA and CDR2 YSLEER. DNA of the CDR3: TGCGCCAGCAGCCAAGGGTACGAGGGCAGGGAGCAGTACTTC. It specifies CASSQGYEGREQYF.

The chain is built from TRBV19 and TRBJ2-7; D is possibly TRBD1 (6 bases). Trimming left V 4 bases short and J 0 bases short, with 10 bases between. Germline V CDR1 and CDR2: LNHDA, SQIVND (reference sequence). The CDR3 runs to 14 residues. The CDR3 is CASSRQASSYEQYF. CDR3 DNA sequence: TGTGCCAGTAGTAGACAGGCCAGCTCCTACGAGCAGTACTTC. The full variable domain, in which reference TRBV19 and TRBJ2-7 provide the parts outside the CDR3, is DGGITQSPKYLFRKEGQNVTLSCEQNLNHDAMYWYRQDPGQGLRLIYYSQIVNDFQKGDIAEGYSVSREKKESFPLTVTSAQKNPTAFYLCASSRQASSYEQYFGPGTRLTVT.